The rows below give T cell receptor beta chains drawn from one sample of a study of blood T cell repertoires in COVID-19. Measured with immunoSEQ multiplex PCR; TCRdb has only the in-frame clones, and not every one. The data show 300,000 to 350,000 clones, about 91% seen once. Sequencing was carried out using PBMCs or T cells enriched from blood (not recorded which). The source of these receptors is a woman younger than 30 who had recovered from COVID-19. Both conserved end residues are part of each CDR3. D genes are given only for firm matches. The size of a clone is reported for some rows only, either as once, few or many, or as a class for expanded clones.

D gene	clone size	J gene	V gene	CDR3 protein	CDR3 DNA
.	.	TRBJ2-1	TRBV5-6	CASSLAGSTGFSSYNEQFF	TGTGCCAGCAGCTTGGCCGGTAGTACAGGTTTTAGCTCCTACAATGAGCAGTTCTTC
TRBD1	.	TRBJ1-4	TRBV29-1	CSVGQGAANEKLFF	TGCAGCGTTGGACAGGGGGCGGCTAATGAAAAACTGTTTTTT
TRBD1	.	TRBJ1-4	TRBV20-1	CSASRQGFSNEKLFF	TGCAGTGCTAGTAGACAGGGGTTCAGTAATGAAAAACTGTTTTTT
.	few	TRBJ1-4	TRBV4-2	CASSQEGKTGYATNEKLFF	TGTGCCAGCAGCCAAGAAGGGAAGACAGGATATGCAACTAATGAAAAACTGTTTTTT
TRBD1	.	TRBJ1-2	TRBV30	CAWVTRRDSYGYTF	TGTGCCTGGGTGACTCGAAGGGACAGCTATGGCTACACCTTC
.	.	TRBJ1-2	TRBV18	CASSPSPENYGYTF	TGTGCCAGCTCACCATCCCCGGAGAACTATGGCTACACCTTC
.	.	TRBJ1-1	TRBV27	CASSEGTEAFF	TGTGCCAGCAGCGAGGGCACTGAAGCTTTCTTT
.	.	TRBJ2-5	TRBV29-1	CSVELRGGETQYF	TGCAGCGTTGAACTCAGGGGTGGGGAGACCCAGTACTTC
.	.	TRBJ1-6	TRBV27	CASSLEGTYWGGNSPLHF	TGTGCCAGCAGTTTAGAGGGCACTTATTGGGGGGGAAATTCACCCCTCCACTTT
.	.	TRBJ1-2	TRBV27	CASSFDRDPGYGYTF	TGTGCCAGCAGTTTTGACAGAGATCCCGGCTATGGCTACACCTTC
.	.	TRBJ1-2	TRBV24-1	CATSGGPRYGYTF	TGTGCCACCAGTGGGGGCCCGCGGTATGGCTACACCTTC
.	.	TRBJ1-1	TRBV12-3/TRBV12-4	CASSLPRGGTFF	TGTGCCAGCAGTTTGCCCAGGGGCGGAACTTTCTTT
TRBD2	.	TRBJ2-1	TRBV28	CASSFSSGTTNEQFF	TGTGCCAGCAGTTTTTCTAGCGGGACGACTAATGAGCAGTTCTTC
.	.	TRBJ2-1	TRBV7-9	CASSLRSSSSYNEQFF	TGTGCCAGCAGCTTACGTAGCTCGAGCTCCTACAATGAGCAGTTCTTC
.	.	TRBJ1-2	TRBV4-3	CASSQASDPGFGYGYTF	TGCGCCAGCAGCCAAGCTTCGGATCCCGGGTTCGGCTATGGCTACACCTTC
.	.	TRBJ1-2	TRBV13	CASSSGAGYTF	TGTGCCAGCAGCTCAGGGGCAGGCTACACCTTC
.	.	TRBJ1-2	TRBV7-8	CASSFLTGSPNYGYTF	TGTGCCAGCAGCTTCCTCACCGGGTCTCCTAACTATGGCTACACCTTC
TRBD1	.	TRBJ1-2	TRBV27	CASSPLVRQGPNYGYTF	TGTGCCAGCAGCCCACTCGTCCGACAGGGGCCTAACTATGGCTACACCTTC
.	.	TRBJ1-2	TRBV29-1	CSVDHQVEYGYTF	TGCAGCGTTGATCACCAGGTTGAATATGGCTACACCTTC
.	.	TRBJ1-5	TRBV2	CASSVLGQPQHF	TGTGCCAGCAGTGTGCTCGGTCAGCCCCAGCATTTT
TRBD1	.	TRBJ2-7	TRBV3-1/TRBV3-2	CASSQGGTGEEQYF	TGTGCCAGCAGCCAAGGCGGGACAGGGGAAGAGCAGTACTTC
.	.	TRBJ1-5	TRBV6-2/TRBV6-3	CASSYQPGHLHKTQHF	TGTGCCAGCAGTTACCAGCCGGGACACCTCCATAAGACCCAGCATTTT
.	.	TRBJ1-1	TRBV7-2	CASSLVARDTEAFF	TGTGCCAGCAGCTTAGTAGCCAGGGACACTGAAGCTTTCTTT
.	once	TRBJ2-7	TRBV6-5	CASSYLPRQGYEQYF	TGTGCCAGCAGTTACTTGCCCCGGCAGGGGTACGAGCAGTACTTC
TRBD1	.	TRBJ2-1	TRBV9	CASSARVGTGLNEQFF	TGTGCCAGCAGCGCGAGAGTGGGGACAGGGTTGAATGAGCAGTTCTTC
.	.	TRBJ2-1	TRBV6-2/TRBV6-3	CASSQGTYYNEQFF	TGTGCCAGCAGTCAAGGGACTTACTACAATGAGCAGTTCTTC
.	.	TRBJ2-1	TRBV5-5	CASSLGAGGTYNEQFF	TGTGCCAGCAGCTTAGGGGCAGGTGGGACCTACAATGAGCAGTTCTTC
.	.	TRBJ2-1	TRBV7-2	CASSTMTPYNEQFF	TGTGCCAGCAGCACCATGACACCGTACAATGAGCAGTTCTTC
TRBD2	.	TRBJ2-2	TRBV18	CASSPQLAANTGELFF	TGTGCCAGCTCCCCCCAACTAGCGGCGAACACCGGGGAGCTGTTTTTT
.	.	TRBJ1-2	TRBV3-1/TRBV3-2	CASSHAGQHTF	TGTGCCAGCAGCCATGCAGGGCAACACACCTTC
.	.	TRBJ2-3	TRBV7-8	CASGVAVITDTQYF	TGTGCCAGCGGGGTAGCGGTTATCACAGATACGCAGTATTTT
.	.	TRBJ2-7	TRBV4-1	CASSQSLSASTYEQYF	TGCGCCAGCAGCCAGAGCTTGAGCGCGAGTACCTACGAGCAGTACTTC
TRBD2	.	TRBJ2-7	TRBV6-6	CAVLSGSYEQYF	TGTGCCGTTCTTAGCGGGAGCTACGAGCAGTACTTC
.	once	TRBJ2-2	TRBV9	CASSGSPVWGLRTGELFF	TGTGCCAGCAGCGGCTCCCCGGTCTGGGGCCTCCGGACCGGGGAGCTGTTTTTT
TRBD2	.	TRBJ2-1	TRBV29-1	CSVFRTSGRLSYNEQFF	TGCAGCGTTTTTCGGACTAGCGGGAGGCTCTCCTACAATGAGCAGTTCTTC
.	once	TRBJ2-2	TRBV7-3	CASSARGRTNTGELFF	TGTGCCAGCAGCGCGAGGGGGAGAACGAACACCGGGGAGCTGTTTTTT
.	.	TRBJ2-7	TRBV4-1	CASSLRAGATYEQYF	TGCGCCAGCAGCCTTCGGGCAGGGGCGACCTACGAGCAGTACTTC
.	.	TRBJ2-5	TRBV9	CASSNNEGRWETQYF	TGTGCCAGCAGCAATAATGAGGGGAGGTGGGAGACCCAGTACTTC
.	.	TRBJ2-7	TRBV19	CASSIVGTTYEQYF	TGTGCCAGTAGTATAGTCGGCACTACCTACGAGCAGTACTTC
.	once	TRBJ2-3	TRBV5-1	CASSFSGDTQYF	TGCGCCAGCAGCTTCTCGGGGGATACGCAGTATTTT
TRBD2	.	TRBJ2-3	TRBV7-2	CASSPWSRGASTDTQYF	TGTGCCAGCAGCCCTTGGTCGCGGGGGGCGAGCACAGATACGCAGTATTTT
.	.	TRBJ2-2	TRBV5-1	CASTQGTNTGELFF	TGCGCCAGCACCCAGGGGACCAACACCGGGGAGCTGTTTTTT